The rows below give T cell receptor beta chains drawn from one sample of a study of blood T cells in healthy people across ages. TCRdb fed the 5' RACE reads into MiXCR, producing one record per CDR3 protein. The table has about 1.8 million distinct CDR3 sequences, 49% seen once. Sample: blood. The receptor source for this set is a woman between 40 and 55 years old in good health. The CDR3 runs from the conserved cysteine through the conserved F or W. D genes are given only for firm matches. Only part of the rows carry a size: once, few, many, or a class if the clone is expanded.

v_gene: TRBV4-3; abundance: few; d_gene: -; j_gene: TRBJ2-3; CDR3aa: CASSQQGGDTQYF; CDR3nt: TGCGCCAGCAGCCAGCAAGGGGGAGATACGCAGTATTTT
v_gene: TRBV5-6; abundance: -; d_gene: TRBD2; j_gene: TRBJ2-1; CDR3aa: CASSSLAGGRDEQFF; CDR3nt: TGTGCCAGCAGCTCGCTAGCGGGGGGGCGGGATGAGCAGTTCTTC
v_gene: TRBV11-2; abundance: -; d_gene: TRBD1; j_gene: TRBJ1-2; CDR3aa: CASSPSTPTGEDGYTF; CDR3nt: TGTGCCAGCAGCCCCTCTACCCCGACAGGGGAGGATGGCTACACCTTC
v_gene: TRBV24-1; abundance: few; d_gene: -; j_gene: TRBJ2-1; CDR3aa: CATSSARGLWDEQFF; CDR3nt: TGTGCCACTTCCTCTGCCAGGGGTTTATGGGATGAGCAGTTCTTC
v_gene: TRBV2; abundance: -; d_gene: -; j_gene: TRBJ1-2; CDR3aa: CASSESGGWNYGYTF; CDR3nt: TGTGCCAGCAGTGAAAGTGGGGGTTGGAACTATGGCTACACCTTC
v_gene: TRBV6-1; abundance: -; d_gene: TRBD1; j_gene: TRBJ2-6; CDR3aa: CASRTGTALPSGANVLTF; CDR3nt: TGTGCCAGCAGAACGGGGACAGCCCTTCCTTCTGGGGCCAACGTCCTGACTTTC
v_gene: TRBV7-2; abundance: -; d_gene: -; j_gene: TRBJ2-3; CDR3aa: CASSLSGLYTDTQYF; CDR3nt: TGTGCCAGCAGCTTATCGGGACTGTACACAGATACGCAGTATTTT
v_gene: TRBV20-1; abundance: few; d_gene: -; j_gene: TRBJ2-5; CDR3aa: CSARGQGQTQYF; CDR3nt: TGCAGTGCTAGAGGTCAGGGCCAGACCCAGTACTTC
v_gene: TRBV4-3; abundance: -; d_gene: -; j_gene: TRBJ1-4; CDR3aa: CASSQSGGFEATNEKLFF; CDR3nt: TGCGCTAGCAGCCAATCGGGGGGATTCGAGGCAACTAATGAAAAACTGTTTTTT
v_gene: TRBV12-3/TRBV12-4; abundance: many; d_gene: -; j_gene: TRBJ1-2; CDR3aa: CASSTGNYGYTF; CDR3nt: TGTGCCAGCAGCACAGGGAACTATGGCTACACCTTC
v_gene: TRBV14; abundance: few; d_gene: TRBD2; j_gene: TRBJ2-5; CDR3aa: CASSHRSSGLPQETQYF; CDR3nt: TGTGCCAGCAGCCATAGGTCTAGCGGGCTCCCCCAAGAGACCCAGTACTTC
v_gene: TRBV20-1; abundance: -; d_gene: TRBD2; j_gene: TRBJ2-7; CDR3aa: CSATSLAGTHNEQYF; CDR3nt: TGCAGTGCTACTAGTCTAGCGGGGACTCACAATGAGCAGTACTTC
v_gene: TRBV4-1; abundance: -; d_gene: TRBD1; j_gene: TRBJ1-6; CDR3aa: CTSSQGGTVGPNSPLHF; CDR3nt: TGCACCAGCAGCCAAGGCGGGACAGTAGGCCCTAATTCACCCCTCCACTTT
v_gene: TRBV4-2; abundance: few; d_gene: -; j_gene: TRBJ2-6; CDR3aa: CASSQDGLDPRRGANVLTF; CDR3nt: TGTGCCAGCAGCCAAGATGGTCTAGATCCGCGGCGAGGGGCCAACGTCCTGACTTTC
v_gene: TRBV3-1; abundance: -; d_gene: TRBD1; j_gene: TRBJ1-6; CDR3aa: CASSRVGQNNSPLHF; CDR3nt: TGTGCCAGCAGCCGAGTGGGACAGAATAATTCACCCCTCCACTTT
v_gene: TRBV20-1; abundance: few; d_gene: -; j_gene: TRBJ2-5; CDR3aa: CSARDGKTVQETQYF; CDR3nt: TGCAGTGCTAGAGATGGGAAGACAGTACAAGAGACCCAGTACTTC
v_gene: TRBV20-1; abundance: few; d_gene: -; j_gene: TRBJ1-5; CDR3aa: CSARASGYNQPQHF; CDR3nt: TGCAGTGCTAGAGCCTCAGGCTACAATCAGCCCCAGCATTTT
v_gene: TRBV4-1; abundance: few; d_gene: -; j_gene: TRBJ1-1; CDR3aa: CASSQERAGTEAFF; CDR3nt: TGCGCCAGCAGCCAAGAGCGCGCGGGAACTGAAGCTTTCTTT
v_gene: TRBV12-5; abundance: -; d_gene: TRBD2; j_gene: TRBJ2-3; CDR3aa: CASGSDGGALPHATQYF; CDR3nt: TGTGCTAGTGGTTCCGACGGGGGGGCCTTACCCCACGCTACGCAGTATTTT
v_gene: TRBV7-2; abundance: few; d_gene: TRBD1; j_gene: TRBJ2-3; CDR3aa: CASSVSQGSDTQYF; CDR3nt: TGTGCCAGCAGCGTTTCACAGGGGTCAGATACGCAGTATTTT
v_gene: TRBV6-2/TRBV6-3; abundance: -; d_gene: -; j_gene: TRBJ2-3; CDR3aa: CASSYSTRINTDTQYF; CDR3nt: TGTGCCAGCAGTTACTCGACCAGGATAAACACAGATACGCAGTATTTT
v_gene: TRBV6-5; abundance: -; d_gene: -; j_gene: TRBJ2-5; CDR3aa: CASSYSSAQETQYF; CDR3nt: TGTGCCAGCAGTTACAGTTCAGCCCAAGAGACCCAGTACTTC
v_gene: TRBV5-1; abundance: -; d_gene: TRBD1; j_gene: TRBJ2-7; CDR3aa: CASGPGTGGSEQYF; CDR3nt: TGCGCCAGCGGCCCCGGGACAGGGGGTAGCGAGCAGTACTTC
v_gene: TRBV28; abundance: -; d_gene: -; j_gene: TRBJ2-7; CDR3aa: CASSFRNPIYEQYF; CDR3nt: TGTGCCAGCAGTTTCAGAAACCCCATCTACGAGCAGTACTTC
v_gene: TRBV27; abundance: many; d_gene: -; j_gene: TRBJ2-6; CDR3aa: CASKSSGANVLTF; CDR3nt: TGTGCCAGCAAATCATCTGGGGCCAACGTCCTGACTTTC
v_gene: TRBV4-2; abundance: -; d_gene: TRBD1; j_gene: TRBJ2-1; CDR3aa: CASSQDRLTGDHYNEQFF; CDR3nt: TGTGCCAGCAGCCAGGACAGACTAACAGGGGACCACTACAATGAGCAGTTCTTC
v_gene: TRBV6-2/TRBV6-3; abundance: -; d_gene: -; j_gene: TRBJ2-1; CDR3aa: CASNLAYNEQFF; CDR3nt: TGTGCCAGCAATTTGGCTTACAATGAGCAGTTCTTC
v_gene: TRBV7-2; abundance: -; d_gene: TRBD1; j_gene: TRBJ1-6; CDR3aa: CASRRTDRGLWSPLHF; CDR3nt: TGTGCCAGCAGGAGAACGGACAGGGGGTTATGGTCACCCCTCCACTTT
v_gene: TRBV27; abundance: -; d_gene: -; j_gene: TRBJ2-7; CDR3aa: CASRTRGLGEQYF; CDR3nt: TGTGCCAGCAGAACTCGTGGGTTAGGCGAGCAGTACTTC
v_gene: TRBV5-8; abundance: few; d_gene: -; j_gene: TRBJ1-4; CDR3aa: CASSGFKTGRSDEKLFF; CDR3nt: TGTGCCAGCAGTGGATTTAAAACGGGACGGTCTGATGAAAAACTGTTTTTT
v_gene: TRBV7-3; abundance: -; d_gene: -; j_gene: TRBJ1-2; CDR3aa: CASSSGPTRGGYTF; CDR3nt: TGTGCCAGCAGCTCGGGACCCACCCGGGGTGGCTACACCTTC
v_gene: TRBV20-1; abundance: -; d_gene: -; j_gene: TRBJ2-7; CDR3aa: CSARDPRGSYEQYF; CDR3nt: TGCAGTGCTAGAGATCCCAGGGGATCCTACGAGCAGTACTTC
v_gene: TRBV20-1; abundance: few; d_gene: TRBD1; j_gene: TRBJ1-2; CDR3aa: CSARTGGVRYGYTF; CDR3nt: TGCAGTGCACGGACAGGGGGCGTTCGCTATGGCTACACCTTC
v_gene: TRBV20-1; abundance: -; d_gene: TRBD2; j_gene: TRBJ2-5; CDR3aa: CSALPGGGTQYF; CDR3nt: TGCAGTGCTCTCCCCGGGGGGGGGACCCAGTACTTC
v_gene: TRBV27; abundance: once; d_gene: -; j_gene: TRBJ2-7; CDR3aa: CASSRRGWPYEQYF; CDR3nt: TGTGCCAGCAGTCGCCGTGGATGGCCCTACGAGCAGTACTTC
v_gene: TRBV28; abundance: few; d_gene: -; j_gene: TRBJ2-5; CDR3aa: CASSLMEETQYF; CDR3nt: TGTGCCAGCAGTTTAATGGAAGAGACCCAGTACTTC
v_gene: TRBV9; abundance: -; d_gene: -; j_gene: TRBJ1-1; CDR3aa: CASSVAGSLTEAFF; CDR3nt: TGTGCCAGCAGCGTAGCCGGGTCTCTGACTGAAGCTTTCTTT
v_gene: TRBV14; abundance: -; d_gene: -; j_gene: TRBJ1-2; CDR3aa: CASSQDNTGFGGYTF; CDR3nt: TGTGCCAGCAGCCAAGATAATACAGGTTTTGGGGGCTACACCTTC
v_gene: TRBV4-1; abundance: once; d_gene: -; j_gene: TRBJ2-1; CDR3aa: CASSQGTGLNEQFF; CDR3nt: TGCGCCAGCAGCCAGGGGACGGGCCTCAATGAGCAGTTCTTC
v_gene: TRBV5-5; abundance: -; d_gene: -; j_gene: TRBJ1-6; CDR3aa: CASSAVNSPLHF; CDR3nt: TGTGCCAGCAGCGCAGTCAATTCACCCCTCCACTTT
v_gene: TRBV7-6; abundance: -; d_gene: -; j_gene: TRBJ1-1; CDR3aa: CASSLAGGEWNTEAFF; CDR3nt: TGTGCCAGCAGCTTAGCCGGTGGGGAATGGAACACTGAAGCTTTCTTT
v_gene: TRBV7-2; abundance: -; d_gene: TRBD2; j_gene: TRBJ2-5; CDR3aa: CASSFLGGYQETQYF; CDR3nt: TGTGCCAGCAGCTTTCTGGGGGGGTACCAAGAGACCCAGTACTTC
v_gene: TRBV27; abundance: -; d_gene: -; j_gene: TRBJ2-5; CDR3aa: CASSLSGGGSETQYF; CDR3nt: TGTGCCAGCAGTTTATCGGGGGGGGGCTCGGAGACCCAGTACTTC
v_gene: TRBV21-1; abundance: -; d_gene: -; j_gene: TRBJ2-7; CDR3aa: CASNLRGPYEQYF; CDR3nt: TGTGCCAGCAACCTGAGAGGCCCCTACGAGCAGTACTTC
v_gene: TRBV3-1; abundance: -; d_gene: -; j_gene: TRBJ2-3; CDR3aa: CASSQDLGIDTQYF; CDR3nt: TGTGCCAGCAGCCAAGATTTGGGGATAGATACGCAGTATTTT
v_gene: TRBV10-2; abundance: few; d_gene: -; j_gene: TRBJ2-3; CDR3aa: CATLWGGPDTQYF; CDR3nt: TGCGCCACCCTTTGGGGGGGCCCAGATACGCAGTATTTT
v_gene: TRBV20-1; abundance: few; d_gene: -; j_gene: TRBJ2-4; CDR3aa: CSLRGSKNIQYF; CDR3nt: TGCAGCCTCAGGGGTTCCAAAAACATTCAGTACTTC
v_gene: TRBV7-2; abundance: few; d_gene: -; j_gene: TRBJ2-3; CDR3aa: CASSSGIQAGDTQYF; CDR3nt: TGTGCCAGCAGCTCGGGAATCCAGGCGGGAGATACGCAGTATTTT
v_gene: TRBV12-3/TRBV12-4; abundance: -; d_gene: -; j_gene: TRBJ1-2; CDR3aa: CAGNPGGGNGYTF; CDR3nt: TGTGCCGGCAACCCAGGAGGCGGGAATGGCTACACCTTC
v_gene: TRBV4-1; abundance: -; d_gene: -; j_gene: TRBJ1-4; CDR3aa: CASSQDLPGNEKLFF; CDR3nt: TGCGCCAGCAGCCAAGATCTTCCCGGAAATGAAAAACTGTTTTTT
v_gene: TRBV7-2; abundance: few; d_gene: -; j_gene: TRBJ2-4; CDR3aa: CASSPGSLLTKNIQYF; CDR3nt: TGTGCCAGCAGCCCCGGCAGCCTTCTCACCAAAAACATTCAGTACTTC
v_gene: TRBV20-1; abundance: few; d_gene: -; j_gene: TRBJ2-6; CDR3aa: CSATDPISGANVLTF; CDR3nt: TGCAGTGCTACTGACCCCATATCTGGGGCCAACGTCCTGACTTTC
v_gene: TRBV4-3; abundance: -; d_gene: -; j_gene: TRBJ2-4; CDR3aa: CASSQAQDSLAKNIQYF; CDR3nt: TGCGCCAGCAGCCAAGCCCAAGACAGTCTAGCCAAAAACATTCAGTACTTC